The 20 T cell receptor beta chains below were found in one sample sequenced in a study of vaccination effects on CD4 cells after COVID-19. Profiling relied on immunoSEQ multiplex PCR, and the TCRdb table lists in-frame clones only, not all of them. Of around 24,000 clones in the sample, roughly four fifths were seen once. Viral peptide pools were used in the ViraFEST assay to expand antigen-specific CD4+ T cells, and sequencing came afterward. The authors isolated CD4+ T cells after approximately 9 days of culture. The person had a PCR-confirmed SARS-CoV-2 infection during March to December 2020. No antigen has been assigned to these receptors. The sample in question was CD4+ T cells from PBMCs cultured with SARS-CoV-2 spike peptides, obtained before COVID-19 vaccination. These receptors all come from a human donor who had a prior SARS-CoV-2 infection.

Here the CDR3 DNA reads TGTGCCAGCAGTTTATTTATGCGTTGGACAGGGCTCGCGAACACTGAAGCTTTCTTT. Translated: CASSLFMRWTGLANTEAFF. This chain joins TRBV28 and TRBJ1-1; 8 bases align to TRBD1. Trimming cost V 1 base and J 1 base; bases outside gene matches: 14. Germline V gives CDR1 MDHEN, CDR2 SYDVKM. This CDR3 comprises 19 residues.

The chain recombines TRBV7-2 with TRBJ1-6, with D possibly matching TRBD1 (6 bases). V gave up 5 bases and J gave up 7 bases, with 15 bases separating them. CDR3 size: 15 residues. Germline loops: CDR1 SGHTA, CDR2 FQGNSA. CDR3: CASSPFDTGNSPLHF. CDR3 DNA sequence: TGTGCCAGCAGCCCTTTTGATACAGGGAATTCACCCCTCCACTTT. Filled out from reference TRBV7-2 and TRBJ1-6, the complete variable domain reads GAGVSQSPSNKVTEKGKDVELRCDPISGHTALYWYRQSLGQGLEFLIYFQGNSAPDKSGLPSDRFSAERTGGSVSTLTIQRTQQEDSAVYLCASSPFDTGNSPLHFGNGTRLTVT.

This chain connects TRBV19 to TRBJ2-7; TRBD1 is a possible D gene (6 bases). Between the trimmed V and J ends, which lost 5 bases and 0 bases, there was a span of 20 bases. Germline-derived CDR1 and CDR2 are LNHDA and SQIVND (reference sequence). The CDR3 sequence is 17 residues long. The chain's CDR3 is CASSPGGGGVNSYEQYF. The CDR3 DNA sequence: TGTGCCAGTAGTCCCGGTGGGGGCGGTGTTAACTCCTACGAGCAGTACTTC.

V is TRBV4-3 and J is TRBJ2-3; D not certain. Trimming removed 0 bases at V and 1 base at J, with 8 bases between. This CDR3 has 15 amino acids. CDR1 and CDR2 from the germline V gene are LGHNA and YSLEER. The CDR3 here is CASSQDPAGTDTQYF. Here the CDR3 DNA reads TGCGCCAGCAGCCAAGATCCGGCAGGCACAGATACGCAGTATTTT.

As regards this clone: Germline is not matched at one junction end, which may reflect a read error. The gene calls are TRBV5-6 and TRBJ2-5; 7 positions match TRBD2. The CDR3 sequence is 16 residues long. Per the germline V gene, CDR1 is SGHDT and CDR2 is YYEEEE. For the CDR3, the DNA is TGTGCCAGCACCTTGTTACGGCGGGGGTTGGGAGAGACCCAGTACTTC. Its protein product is CASTLLRRGLGETQYF.

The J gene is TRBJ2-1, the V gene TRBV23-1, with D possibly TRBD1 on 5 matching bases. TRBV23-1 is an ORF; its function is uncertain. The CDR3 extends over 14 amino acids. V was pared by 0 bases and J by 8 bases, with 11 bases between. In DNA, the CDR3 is TGCGCCAGCAGTCAATCGGCGGACACCTATGAGCAGTTCTTC. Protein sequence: CASSQSADTYEQFF.

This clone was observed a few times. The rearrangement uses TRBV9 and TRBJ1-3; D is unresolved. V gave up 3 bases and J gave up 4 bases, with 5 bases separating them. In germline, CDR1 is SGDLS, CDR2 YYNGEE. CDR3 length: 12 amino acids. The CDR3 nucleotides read TGTGCCAGCAGCGGACCGGGAAACACCATATATTTT. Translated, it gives CASSGPGNTIYF.

As DNA, the CDR3 is TGTGCCAGCAGTGAAGACCCCGCCTACGACGGGGAGCTGTTTTTT. Translation: CASSEDPAYDGELFF. The chain links TRBV2 to TRBJ2-2; D unclear. There are 15 residues in the CDR3. V was cut by 1 base and J by 7 bases, with 13 bases left in between. Germline-derived CDR1 and CDR2 are SNHLY and FYNNEI.

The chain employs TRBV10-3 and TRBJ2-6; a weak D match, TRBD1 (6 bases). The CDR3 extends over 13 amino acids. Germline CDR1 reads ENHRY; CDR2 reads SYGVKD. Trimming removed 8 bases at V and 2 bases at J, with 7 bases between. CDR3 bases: TGTGCCATCGGACAGCCTGGGGCCAACGTCCTGACTTTC. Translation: CAIGQPGANVLTF.

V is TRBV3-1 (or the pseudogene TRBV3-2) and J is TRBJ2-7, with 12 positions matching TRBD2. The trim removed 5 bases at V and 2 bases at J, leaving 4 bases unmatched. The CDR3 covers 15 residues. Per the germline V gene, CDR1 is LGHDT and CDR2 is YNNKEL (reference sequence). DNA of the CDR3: TGTGCCAGCAGCACCCTAGCGGGGGGGCCCTACGAGCAGTACTTC. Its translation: CASSTLAGGPYEQYF.

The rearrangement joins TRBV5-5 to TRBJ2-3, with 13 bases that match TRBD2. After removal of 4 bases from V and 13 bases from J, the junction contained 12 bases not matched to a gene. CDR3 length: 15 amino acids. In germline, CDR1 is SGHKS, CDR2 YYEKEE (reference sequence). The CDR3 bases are TGTGCCAGCAGCGGGAAGACTAGCGGGGGGCCGACCAAGTATTTT. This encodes CASSGKTSGGPTKYF. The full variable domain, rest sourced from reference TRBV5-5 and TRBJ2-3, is DAGVTQSPTHLIKTRGQQVTLRCSPISGHKSVSWYQQVLGQGPQFIFQYYEKEERGRGNFPDRFSARQFPNYSSELNVNALLLGDSALYLCASSGKTSGGPTKYFGPGTRLTVL.

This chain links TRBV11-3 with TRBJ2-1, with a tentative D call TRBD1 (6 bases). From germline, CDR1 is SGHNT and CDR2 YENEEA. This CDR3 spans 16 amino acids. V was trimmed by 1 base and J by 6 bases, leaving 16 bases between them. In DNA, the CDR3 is TGTGCCAGCAGCTTAGGGGGGAGAGGGGGTGGCAATGAGCAGTTCTTC. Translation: CASSLGGRGGGNEQFF.

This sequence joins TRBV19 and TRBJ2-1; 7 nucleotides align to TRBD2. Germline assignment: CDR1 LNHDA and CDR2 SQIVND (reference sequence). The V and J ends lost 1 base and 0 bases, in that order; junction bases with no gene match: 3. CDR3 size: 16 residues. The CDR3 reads CASSIVGGSSYNEQFF. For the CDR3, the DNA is TGTGCCAGTAGTATAGTTGGCGGGAGCTCCTACAATGAGCAGTTCTTC.

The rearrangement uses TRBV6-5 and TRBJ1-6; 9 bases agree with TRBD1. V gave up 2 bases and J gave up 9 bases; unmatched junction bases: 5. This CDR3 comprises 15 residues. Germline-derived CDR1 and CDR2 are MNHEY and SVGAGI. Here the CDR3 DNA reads TGTGCCAGCAGTTACAGTGGGACAGGGACTTCACCCCTCCACTTT. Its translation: CASSYSGTGTSPLHF.

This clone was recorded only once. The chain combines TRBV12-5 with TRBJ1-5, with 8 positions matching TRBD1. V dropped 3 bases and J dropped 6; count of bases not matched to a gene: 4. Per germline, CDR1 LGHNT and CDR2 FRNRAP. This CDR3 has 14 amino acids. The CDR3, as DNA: TGTGCTAGTGGTTTCCCAGGGGGCTTTCAGCCCCAGCATTTT. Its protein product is CASGFPGGFQPQHF.

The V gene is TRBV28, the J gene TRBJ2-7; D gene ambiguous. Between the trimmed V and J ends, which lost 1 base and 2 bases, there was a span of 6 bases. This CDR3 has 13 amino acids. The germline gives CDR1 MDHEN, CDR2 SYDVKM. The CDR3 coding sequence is TGTGCCAGCAGTTTATACGCTACCTACGAGCAGTACTTC. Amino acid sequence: CASSLYATYEQYF.

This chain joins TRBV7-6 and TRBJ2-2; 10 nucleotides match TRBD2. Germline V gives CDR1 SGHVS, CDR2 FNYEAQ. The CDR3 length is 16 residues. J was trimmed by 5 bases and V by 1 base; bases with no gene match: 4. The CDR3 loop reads CASSLGSGRATGELFF. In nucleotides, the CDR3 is TGTGCCAGCAGCTTAGGCAGCGGGAGGGCAACCGGGGAGCTGTTTTTT.

In nucleotides, the CDR3 is TGTGCCAGCTCCTTTGGACTAGCGGGAGAGAGGCCCAATGAGCAGTTCTTC. This sequence encodes CASSFGLAGERPNEQFF. The V call is TRBV5-4, the J call TRBJ2-1; TRBD2 matches at 13 bases. With V trimmed by 7 bases and J by 6 bases, 13 bases remained unmatched. The CDR3 runs to 17 residues. Germline V CDR1 and CDR2: SGHNT, YYREEE (reference sequence).

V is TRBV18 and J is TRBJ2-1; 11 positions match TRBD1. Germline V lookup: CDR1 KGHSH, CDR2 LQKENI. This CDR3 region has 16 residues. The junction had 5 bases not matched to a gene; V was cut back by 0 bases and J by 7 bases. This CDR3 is CASSPPGQGVANEQFF. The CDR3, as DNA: TGTGCCAGCTCACCACCGGGACAGGGGGTTGCAAATGAGCAGTTCTTC.

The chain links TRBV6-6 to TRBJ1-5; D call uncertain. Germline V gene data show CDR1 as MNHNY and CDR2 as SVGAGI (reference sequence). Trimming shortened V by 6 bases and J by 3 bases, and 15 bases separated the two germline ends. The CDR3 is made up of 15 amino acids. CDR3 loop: CASSHGSPNNQPQHF. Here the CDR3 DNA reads TGTGCCAGCAGCCACGGTAGCCCCAACAATCAGCCCCAGCATTTT.